A selection of T cell receptor beta chains follows, all from one sample in a study of blood T cell repertoires in COVID-19. Method: immunoSEQ multiplex PCR; TCRdb's copy keeps in-frame clones and lacks some. The table records some 670,000 clones, 85% to 90% of them present only once. Sequencing used peripheral blood. These receptors all come from a woman aged 18 to 35 with acute or convalescent COVID-19. Each CDR3 is given with its conserved first and last residue. Fields, in order: J gene, D gene, clone size, V gene, CDR3 protein, CDR3 DNA. A D gene is named only where the DNA matches it firmly. Size is omitted from some rows. Given values are once, few, many or a class for expanded clones.

TRBJ2-3,.,.,TRBV10-3,CAISEATFEEVGDTQYF,TGTGCCATCAGTGAGGCGACGTTTGAGGAAGTGGGTGATACGCAGTATTTT
TRBJ1-2,.,.,TRBV7-9,CASSLAPTDSYGYTF,TGTGCCAGCAGCTTAGCACCGACAGATTCCTATGGCTACACCTTC
TRBJ1-2,.,once,TRBV6-1,CASSEARPPVGYTF,TGTGCCAGCAGTGAAGCTCGTCCCCCTGTTGGCTACACCTTC
TRBJ2-7,TRBD1,.,TRBV7-6,CASSPLGGQDSEQYF,TGTGCCAGCAGCCCCCTAGGGGGACAGGACAGCGAGCAGTACTTC
TRBJ2-3,TRBD2,.,TRBV4-3,CASSQSDGVAGRNTQYF,TGCGCCAGCAGCCAGTCTGACGGGGTAGCGGGGCGGAATACGCAGTATTTT
TRBJ1-5,TRBD1,once,TRBV12-3/TRBV12-4,CASTATGSEPQHF,TGTGCCAGCACCGCGACAGGGTCGGAGCCCCAGCATTTT
TRBJ1-2,.,.,TRBV6-5,CASTWTDGGYGYTF,TGTGCCAGCACCTGGACAGATGGAGGCTATGGCTACACCTTC
TRBJ1-3,.,.,TRBV2,CASSKNRPTIYF,TGTGCCAGCAGTAAGAACAGACCGACCATATATTTT
TRBJ2-3,.,few,TRBV6-4,CASSESASTDTQYF,TGTGCCAGCAGTGAGAGTGCTAGCACAGATACGCAGTATTTT
TRBJ1-6,TRBD1,.,TRBV5-6,CASRRRDRGNSPLHF,TGTGCCAGCAGAAGACGGGACAGGGGGAATTCACCCCTCCACTTT
TRBJ1-2,TRBD1,.,TRBV5-6,CASSYGTAHGYTF,TGTGCCAGCAGCTACGGGACAGCTCATGGCTACACCTTC
TRBJ2-5,.,.,TRBV6-2/TRBV6-3,CASSYLETQYF,TGTGCCAGCAGTTACCTGGAGACCCAGTACTTC
TRBJ2-7,.,.,TRBV6-6,CASSQNADRNLAAPPYEQYF,TGTGCCAGCAGTCAAAACGCGGACAGGAATTTAGCGGCCCCACCCTACGAGCAGTACTTC
TRBJ2-2,.,.,TRBV2,CASSVVRANTGELFF,TGTGCCAGCAGTGTAGTCAGGGCGAACACCGGGGAGCTGTTTTTT
TRBJ1-1,.,few,TRBV2,CASKFSLHYEAFF,TGTGCCAGCAAGTTCTCTCTTCACTATGAAGCTTTCTTT
TRBJ1-2,.,.,TRBV30,CAWSPREDGYTF,TGTGCCTGGAGCCCCAGGGAGGATGGCTACACCTTC
TRBJ2-3,.,.,TRBV28,CASRTRRRQGGADTQYF,TGTGCCAGCAGAACAAGACGCCGACAGGGAGGTGCAGATACGCAGTATTTT
TRBJ1-2,.,once,TRBV9,CASSVEGGPTNYGYTF,TGTGCCAGCAGCGTAGAAGGAGGGCCCACTAACTATGGCTACACCTTC
TRBJ2-1,.,once,TRBV6-4,CASSLGAKDEQFF,TGTGCCAGCAGTTTGGGCGCCAAGGATGAGCAGTTCTTC
TRBJ2-1,TRBD1,.,TRBV27,CASSLSGTGGENEQFF,TGTGCCAGCAGTTTATCGGGGACAGGGGGCGAGAATGAGCAGTTCTTC
TRBJ1-2,TRBD1,.,TRBV10-3,CATWTGPPYGYTF,TGTGCCACTTGGACAGGACCTCCCTATGGCTACACCTTC
TRBJ2-2,.,.,TRBV5-5,CASALVDVAVNTGELFF,TGTGCCAGCGCCCTCGTAGACGTAGCGGTGAACACCGGGGAGCTGTTTTTT
TRBJ1-2,.,.,TRBV2,CASSAIGRAQNYGYTF,TGTGCCAGCAGTGCCATCGGAAGAGCGCAGAACTATGGCTACACCTTC
TRBJ2-2,TRBD2,.,TRBV6-5,CASRGGAAGELFF,TGTGCCAGCAGGGGAGGGGCGGCCGGGGAGCTGTTTTTT
TRBJ1-3,.,.,TRBV6-5,CASSSGTSTLHTIYF,TGTGCCAGCAGCTCAGGGACATCAACCCTCCACACCATATATTTT
TRBJ2-2,.,.,TRBV19,CASSIGSVGFGELFF,TGTGCCAGTAGTATTGGGAGTGTGGGGTTCGGGGAGCTGTTTTTT
TRBJ1-3,.,.,TRBV14,CASSRTGSSGNTIYF,TGTGCCAGCAGCCGCACAGGGAGCTCTGGAAACACCATATATTTT
TRBJ2-1,TRBD2,.,TRBV7-9,CASSRSGGFGNEQFF,TGTGCCAGCAGCCGTAGCGGGGGGTTCGGGAATGAGCAGTTCTTC
TRBJ1-1,TRBD1,.,TRBV29-1,CSVGGQMNTEAFF,TGCAGCGTTGGGGGACAGATGAACACTGAAGCTTTCTTT
TRBJ1-1,.,.,TRBV30,CAWARGTEAFF,TGTGCCTGGGCAAGGGGGACTGAAGCTTTCTTT